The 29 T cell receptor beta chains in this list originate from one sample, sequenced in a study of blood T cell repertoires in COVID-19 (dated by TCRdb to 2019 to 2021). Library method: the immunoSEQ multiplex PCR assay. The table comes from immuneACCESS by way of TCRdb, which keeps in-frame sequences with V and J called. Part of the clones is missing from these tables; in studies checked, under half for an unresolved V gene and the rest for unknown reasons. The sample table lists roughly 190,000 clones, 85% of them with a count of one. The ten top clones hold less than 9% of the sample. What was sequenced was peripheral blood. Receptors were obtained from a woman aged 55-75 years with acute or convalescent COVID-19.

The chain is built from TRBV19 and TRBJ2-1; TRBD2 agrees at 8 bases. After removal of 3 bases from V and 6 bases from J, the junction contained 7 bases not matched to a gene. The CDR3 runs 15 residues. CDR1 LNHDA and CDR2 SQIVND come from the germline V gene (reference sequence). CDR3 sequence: CASSIRSGSPNEQFF. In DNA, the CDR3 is TGTGCCAGTAGTATTCGCAGCGGGAGCCCCAATGAGCAGTTCTTC.

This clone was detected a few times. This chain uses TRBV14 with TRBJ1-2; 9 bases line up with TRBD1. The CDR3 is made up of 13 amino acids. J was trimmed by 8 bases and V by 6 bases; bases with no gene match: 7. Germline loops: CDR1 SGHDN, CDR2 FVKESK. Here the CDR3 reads CASSPQGAWGYTF. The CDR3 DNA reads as TGTGCCAGCAGTCCACAGGGGGCATGGGGCTACACCTTC.

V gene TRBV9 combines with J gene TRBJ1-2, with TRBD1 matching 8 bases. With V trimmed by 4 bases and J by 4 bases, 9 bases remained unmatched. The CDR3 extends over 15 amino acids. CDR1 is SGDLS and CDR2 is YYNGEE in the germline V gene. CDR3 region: CASSTRRGQGYGYTF. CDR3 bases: TGTGCCAGCAGCACACGCAGGGGGCAGGGCTATGGCTACACCTTC.

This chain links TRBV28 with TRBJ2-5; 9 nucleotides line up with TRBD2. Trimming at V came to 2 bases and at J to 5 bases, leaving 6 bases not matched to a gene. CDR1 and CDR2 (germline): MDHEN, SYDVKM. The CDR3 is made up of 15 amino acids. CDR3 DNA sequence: TGTGCCAGCAGTTTAACGACTAGCGGTGGGGAGACCCAGTACTTC. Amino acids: CASSLTTSGGETQYF.

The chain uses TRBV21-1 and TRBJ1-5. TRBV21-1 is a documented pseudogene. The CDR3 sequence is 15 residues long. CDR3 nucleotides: TGTGCCAGCAGCATAAGCGGGGAGAGCAATCAGCCCCAGCATTTT. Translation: CASSISGESNQPQHF.

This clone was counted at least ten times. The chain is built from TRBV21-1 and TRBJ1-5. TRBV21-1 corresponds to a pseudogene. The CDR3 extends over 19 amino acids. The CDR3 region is CASSKKKPGRGLSNQPQHF. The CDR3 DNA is TGTGCCAGCAGCAAAAAAAAACCAGGGAGGGGCCTTAGCAATCAGCCCCAGCATTTT.

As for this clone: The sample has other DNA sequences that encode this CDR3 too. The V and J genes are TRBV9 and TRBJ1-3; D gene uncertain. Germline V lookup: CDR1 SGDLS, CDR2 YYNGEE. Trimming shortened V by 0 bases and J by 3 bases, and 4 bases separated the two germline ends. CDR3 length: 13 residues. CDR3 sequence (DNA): TGTGCCAGCAGCGTAGCGGGTGGAAACACCATATATTTT. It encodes CASSVAGGNTIYF.

Written as DNA, the CDR3 is TGTGCCAGCAGCTTAGCGCCGGCCGCGGGCGGCTACACCTTC. It encodes CASSLAPAAGGYTF. The chain links TRBV7-2 to TRBJ1-2, with D uncertain. The V end was cut by 0 bases, the J end by 8 bases, with 13 bases between. The CDR3 consists of 14 residues. CDR1 SGHTA and CDR2 FQGNSA come from the germline V gene.

In DNA, the CDR3 is TGTGCCAGCAGTGAAGCTTTACAGGGGGCTCAGCCCCAGCATTTT. It translates to CASSEALQGAQPQHF. The chain couples TRBV2 to TRBJ1-5; 9 nucleotides align to TRBD1. Germline V gene sequence: CDR1 SNHLY, CDR2 FYNNEI. Losses at the gene ends were 0 bases for V and 6 bases for J; bases not matched to a gene: 3. The CDR3 spans 15 residues.

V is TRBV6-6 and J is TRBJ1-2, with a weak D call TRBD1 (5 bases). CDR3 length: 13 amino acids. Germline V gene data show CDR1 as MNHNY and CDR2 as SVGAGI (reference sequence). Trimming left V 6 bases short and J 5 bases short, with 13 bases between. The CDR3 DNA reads TGTGCCAGCAGCTCCATCCGGACATATGGCTACACCTTC. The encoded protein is CASSSIRTYGYTF.

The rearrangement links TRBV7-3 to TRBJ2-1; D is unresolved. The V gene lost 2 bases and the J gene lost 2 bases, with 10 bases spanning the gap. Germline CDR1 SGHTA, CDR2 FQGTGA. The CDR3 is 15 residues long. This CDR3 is CASSLQLGAYNEQFF. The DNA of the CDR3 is TGTGCCAGCAGCTTACAGCTAGGTGCCTACAATGAGCAGTTCTTC.

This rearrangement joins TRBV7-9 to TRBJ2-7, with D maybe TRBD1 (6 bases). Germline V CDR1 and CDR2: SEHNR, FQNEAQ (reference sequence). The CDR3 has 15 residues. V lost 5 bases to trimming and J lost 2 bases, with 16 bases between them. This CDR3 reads CASSDFSTGTYEQYF. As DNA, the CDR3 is TGTGCCAGCAGCGACTTCTCGACAGGCACCTACGAGCAGTACTTC.

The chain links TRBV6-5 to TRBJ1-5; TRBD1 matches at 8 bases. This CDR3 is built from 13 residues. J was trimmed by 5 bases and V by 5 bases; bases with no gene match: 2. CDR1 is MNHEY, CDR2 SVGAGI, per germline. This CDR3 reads CASSPGGDQPQHF. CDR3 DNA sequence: TGTGCCAGCAGTCCAGGGGGCGATCAGCCCCAGCATTTT.

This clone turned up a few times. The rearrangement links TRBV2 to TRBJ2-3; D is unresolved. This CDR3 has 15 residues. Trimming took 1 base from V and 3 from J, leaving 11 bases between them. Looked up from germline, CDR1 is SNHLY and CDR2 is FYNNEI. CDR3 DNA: TGTGCCAGCAGTGAAGGTTCAAGTACAACAGATACGCAGTATTTT. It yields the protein CASSEGSSTTDTQYF.

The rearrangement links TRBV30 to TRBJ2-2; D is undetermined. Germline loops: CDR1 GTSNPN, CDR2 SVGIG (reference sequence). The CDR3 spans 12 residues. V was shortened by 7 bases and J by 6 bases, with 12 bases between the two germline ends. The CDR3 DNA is TGTGCCTCTAGATTCCGGGCCGGGGAGCTGTTTTTT. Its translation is CASRFRAGELFF.

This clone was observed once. For the CDR3, the DNA is TGTGCCAGCAGTAGACTAGGACTAGCGGGATCCTACAATGAGCAGTTCTTC. The encoded protein is CASSRLGLAGSYNEQFF. The genes are TRBV28 and TRBJ2-1; 12 nucleotides align to TRBD2. The germline CDR1 and CDR2 sequences are MDHEN and SYDVKM. The CDR3 consists of 17 residues. V gave up 5 bases and J gave up 1 base; unmatched junction bases: 6.

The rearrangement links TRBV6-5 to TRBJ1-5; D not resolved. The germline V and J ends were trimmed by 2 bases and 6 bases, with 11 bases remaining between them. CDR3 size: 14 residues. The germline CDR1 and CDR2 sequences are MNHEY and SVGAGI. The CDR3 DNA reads TGTGCCAGCAGTTACGGAGAGGCTGTTCAGCCCCAGCATTTT. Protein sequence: CASSYGEAVQPQHF.

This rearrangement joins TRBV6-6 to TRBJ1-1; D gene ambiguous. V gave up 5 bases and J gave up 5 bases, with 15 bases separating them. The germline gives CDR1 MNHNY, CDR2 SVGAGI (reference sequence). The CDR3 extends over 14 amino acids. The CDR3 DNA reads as TGTGCCAGCAGTCTTCTTTGGACTGAAACTGAAGCTTTCTTT. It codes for CASSLLWTETEAFF.

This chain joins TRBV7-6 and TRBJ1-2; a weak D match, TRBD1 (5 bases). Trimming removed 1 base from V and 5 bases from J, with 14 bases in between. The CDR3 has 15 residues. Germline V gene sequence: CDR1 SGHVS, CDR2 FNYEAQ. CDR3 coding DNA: TGTGCCAGCAGCTTAGGGTCGGGGGTAACTTATGGCTACACCTTC. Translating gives CASSLGSGVTYGYTF.

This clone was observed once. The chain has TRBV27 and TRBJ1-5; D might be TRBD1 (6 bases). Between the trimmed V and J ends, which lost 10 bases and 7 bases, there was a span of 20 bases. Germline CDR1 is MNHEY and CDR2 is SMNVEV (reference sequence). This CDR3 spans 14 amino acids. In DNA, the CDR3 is TGTGCCACCGCCGGGGGGGGCGCAGGCCAGCCCCAGCATTTT. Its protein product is CATAGGGAGQPQHF.

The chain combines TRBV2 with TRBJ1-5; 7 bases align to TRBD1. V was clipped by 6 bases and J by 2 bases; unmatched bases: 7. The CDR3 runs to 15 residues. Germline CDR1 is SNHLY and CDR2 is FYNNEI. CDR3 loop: CASRENRGGNQPQHF. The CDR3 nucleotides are TGTGCCAGCAGGGAAAACAGGGGAGGCAATCAGCCCCAGCATTTT.

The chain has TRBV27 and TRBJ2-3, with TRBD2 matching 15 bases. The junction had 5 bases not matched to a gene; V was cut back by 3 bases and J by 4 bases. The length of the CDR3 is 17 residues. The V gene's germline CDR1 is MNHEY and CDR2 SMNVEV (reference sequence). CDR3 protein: CASSFHGLAGGADTQYF. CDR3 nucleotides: TGTGCCAGCAGTTTTCATGGACTAGCGGGGGGGGCAGATACGCAGTATTTT.

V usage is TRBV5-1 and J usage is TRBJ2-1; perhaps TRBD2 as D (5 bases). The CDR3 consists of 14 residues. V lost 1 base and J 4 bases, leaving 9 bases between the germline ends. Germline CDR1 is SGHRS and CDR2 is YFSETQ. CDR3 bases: TGCGCCAGCAGCTTGTATTCGGGGTACAATGAGCAGTTCTTC. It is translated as CASSLYSGYNEQFF.

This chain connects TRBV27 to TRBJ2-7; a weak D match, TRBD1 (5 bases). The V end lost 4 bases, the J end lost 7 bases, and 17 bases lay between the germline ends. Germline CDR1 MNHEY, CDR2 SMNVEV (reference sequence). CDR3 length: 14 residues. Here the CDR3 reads CASSSQDPFGEQYF. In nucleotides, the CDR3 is TGTGCCAGCAGTTCACAGGACCCTTTCGGTGAGCAGTACTTC.

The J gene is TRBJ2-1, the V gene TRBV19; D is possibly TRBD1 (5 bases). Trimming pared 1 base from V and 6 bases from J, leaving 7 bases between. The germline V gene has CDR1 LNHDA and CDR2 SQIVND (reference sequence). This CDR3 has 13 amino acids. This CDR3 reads CASSIGQINEQFF. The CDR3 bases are TGTGCCAGTAGTATAGGACAGATCAATGAGCAGTTCTTC.

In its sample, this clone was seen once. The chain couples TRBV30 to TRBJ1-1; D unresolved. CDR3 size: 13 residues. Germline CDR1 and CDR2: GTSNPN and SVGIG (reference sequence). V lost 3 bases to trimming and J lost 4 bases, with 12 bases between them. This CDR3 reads CAWSWRKGTEAFF. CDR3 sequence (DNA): TGTGCCTGGAGCTGGCGGAAAGGCACTGAAGCTTTCTTT.

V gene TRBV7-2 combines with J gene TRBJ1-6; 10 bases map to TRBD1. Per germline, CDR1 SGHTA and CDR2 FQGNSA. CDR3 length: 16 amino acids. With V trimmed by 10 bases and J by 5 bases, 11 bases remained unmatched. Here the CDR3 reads CATRLTGTGDNSPLHF. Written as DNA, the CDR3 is TGTGCCACACGACTCACGGGGACAGGGGATAATTCACCCCTCCACTTT.

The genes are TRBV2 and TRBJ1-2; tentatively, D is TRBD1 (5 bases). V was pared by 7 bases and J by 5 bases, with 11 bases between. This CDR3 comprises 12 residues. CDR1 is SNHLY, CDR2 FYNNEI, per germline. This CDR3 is CASMSGGYGYTF. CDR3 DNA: TGTGCCAGCATGTCGGGGGGATATGGCTACACCTTC.

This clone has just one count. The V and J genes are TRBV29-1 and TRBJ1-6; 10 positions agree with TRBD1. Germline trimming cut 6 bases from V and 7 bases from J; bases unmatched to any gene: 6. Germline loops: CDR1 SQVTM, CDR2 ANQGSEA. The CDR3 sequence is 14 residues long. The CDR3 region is CSVRDRGANSPLHF. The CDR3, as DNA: TGCAGCGTCCGGGACAGGGGAGCAAATTCACCCCTCCACTTT.